This T cell receptor (beta chain) came from a study of PD-1 blockade in classical Hodgkin lymphoma. Overall study: Patients received nivolumab 3 mg/kg intravenously every 2 weeks. Study observations and caveats: Whereas CD4+ TCR diversity had risen significantly by C4D1, CD8+ TCR diversity had not. Baseline diversity was lower in partial responders and progressors than complete responders.

By share, this clone ranks as large. No antigen is known for it. This sample also contains other DNA sequences that code for the same CDR3. Sequencing was performed with immunoSEQ multiplex PCR; in TCRdb, only in-frame clones are kept and a portion is missing. The table has 6,000 to 9,500 clones, about 76% seen once. The CDR3 has 14 residues. The V gene end was trimmed by 1 base and the J gene end by 5 bases; junction bases not matched to a gene: 4. Germline values: CDR1 SEHNR, CDR2 FQNEAQ (reference sequence). Specified time point: cycle 4 day 1 (C4D1), after around six weeks of nivolumab. All patients experienced relapse after autologous stem cell transplantation, and brentuximab vedotin exposure was variable. After thawing, PBMCs were subjected to magnetic negative selection to isolate CD8+ T cells.

The sequences come from CD8+ T cells from blood, collected before the fourth cycle of nivolumab. This clonotype was sampled from a human donor with classical Hodgkin lymphoma. The V and J genes are TRBV7-9 and TRBJ2-7, with 8 bases fitting TRBD1. The CDR3 loop is CASSLGSTGDEQYF. For the CDR3, the DNA is TGTGCCAGCAGCTTAGGATCGACAGGGGACGAGCAGTACTTC. Full variable domain (missing parts from reference TRBV7-9 and TRBJ2-7): DTGVSQNPRHKITKRGQNVTFRCDPISEHNRLYWYRQTLGQGPEFLTYFQNEAQLEKSRLLSDRFSAERPKGSFSTLEIQRTEQGDSAMYLCASSLGSTGDEQYFGPGTRLTVT.